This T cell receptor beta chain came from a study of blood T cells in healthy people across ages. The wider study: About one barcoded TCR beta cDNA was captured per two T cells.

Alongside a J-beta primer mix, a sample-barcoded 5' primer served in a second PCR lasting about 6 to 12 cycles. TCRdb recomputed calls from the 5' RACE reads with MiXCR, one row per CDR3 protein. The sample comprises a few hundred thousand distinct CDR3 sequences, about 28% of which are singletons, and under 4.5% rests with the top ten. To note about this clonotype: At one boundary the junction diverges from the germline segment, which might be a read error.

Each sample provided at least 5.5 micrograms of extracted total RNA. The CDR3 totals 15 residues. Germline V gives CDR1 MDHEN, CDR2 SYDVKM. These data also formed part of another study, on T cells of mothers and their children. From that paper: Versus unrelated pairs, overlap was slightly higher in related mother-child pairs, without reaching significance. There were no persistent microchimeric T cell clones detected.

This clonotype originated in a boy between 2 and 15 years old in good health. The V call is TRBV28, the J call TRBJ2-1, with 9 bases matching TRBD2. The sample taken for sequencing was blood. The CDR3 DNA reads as TGTGCCAGCAGCTTATCAGCGGGGGGTCCAAATGAGCAGTTCTTC. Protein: CASSLSAGGPNEQFF.